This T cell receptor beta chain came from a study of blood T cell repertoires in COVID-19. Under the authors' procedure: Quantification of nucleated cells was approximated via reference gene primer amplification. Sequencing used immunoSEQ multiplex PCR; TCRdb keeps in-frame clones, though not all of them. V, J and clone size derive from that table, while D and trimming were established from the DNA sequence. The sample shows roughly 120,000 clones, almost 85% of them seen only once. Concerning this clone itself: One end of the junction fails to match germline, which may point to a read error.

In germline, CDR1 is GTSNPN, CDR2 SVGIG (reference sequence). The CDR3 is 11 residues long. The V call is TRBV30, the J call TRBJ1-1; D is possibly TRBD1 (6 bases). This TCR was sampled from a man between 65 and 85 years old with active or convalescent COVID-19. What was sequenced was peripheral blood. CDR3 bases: TGTGCCTGGAGGGACAGTCCCGTCGGGAACTTT. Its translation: CAWRDSPVGNF.